The 18 T cell receptor beta chains below were found in one sample sequenced in a study of cytomegalovirus exposure and HLA in healthy donors. Profiled with immunoSEQ multiplex PCR; TCRdb holds only in-frame clones, not every one. The sample carries some 79,000 clones, around 94% recorded once. Input material: PBMCs. These receptors were taken from a woman younger than 35 in good health and CMV-seropositive.

This rearrangement joins TRBV6-1 to TRBJ2-5; 8 bases align to TRBD2. Germline-derived CDR1 and CDR2 are MNHNS and SASEGT. J gave up 5 bases and V 4 bases, and 9 bases lay outside the gene matches. The CDR3 consists of 15 residues. The CDR3, as DNA: TGTGCCAGCAGTGGCATAGCGGGAAGGAGGGAGACCCAGTACTTC. It codes for CASSGIAGRRETQYF.

The genes are TRBV18 and TRBJ2-6; perhaps TRBD2 as D (7 bases). The CDR3 totals 17 residues. CDR1 and CDR2 (germline): KGHSH, LQKENI. V was pared by 2 bases and J by 2 bases, with 13 bases between. The CDR3 DNA sequence: TGTGCCAGCTCACCAACTTGGGGGGGCGCTGGGGCCAACGTCCTGACTTTC. This sequence encodes CASSPTWGGAGANVLTF.

V gene TRBV5-6 combines with J gene TRBJ1-3; D remains unclear. CDR1 is SGHDT and CDR2 is YYEEEE in the germline V gene. V gave up 4 bases and J gave up 4 bases, with 6 bases separating them. The CDR3 length is 12 residues. Written as DNA, the CDR3 is TGTGCCAGCAGCCTACAGGGAAACACCATATATTTT. Its translation is CASSLQGNTIYF.

This chain uses TRBV4-3 with TRBJ2-7, with 8 nucleotides matching TRBD2. Trimming removed 1 base from V and 0 bases from J; junction bases left unmatched: 5. The CDR3 runs to 16 residues. Germline V CDR1 and CDR2: LGHNA, YSLEER. CDR3 amino acids: CASSQGPGLDSYEQYF. CDR3 nucleotide sequence: TGCGCCAGCAGCCAAGGACCGGGACTAGACTCCTACGAGCAGTACTTC.

This clone is a singleton in its sample. This rearrangement joins TRBV6-1 to TRBJ1-6; D is possibly TRBD1 (6 bases). In germline, CDR1 is MNHNS, CDR2 SASEGT. The CDR3 runs 14 residues. Trimming pared 3 bases from V and 10 bases from J, leaving 13 bases between. In DNA, the CDR3 is TGTGCCAGCAGTGAGGGACAAACCAAATCACCCCTCCACTTT. This codes for CASSEGQTKSPLHF.

The chain joins TRBV5-1 to TRBJ2-3, with a weak D call TRBD1 (5 bases). The CDR3 runs to 14 residues. V lost 1 base, J lost 5 bases, and 11 bases lay in between. CDR1 and CDR2 (germline): SGHRS, YFSETQ. The CDR3 nucleotides are TGCGCCAGCAGCTTGCGTGGGGCGGTAGATACGCAGTATTTT. This encodes CASSLRGAVDTQYF.

The chain is built from TRBV2 and TRBJ2-2, with D maybe TRBD2 (6 bases). The V gene's germline CDR1 is SNHLY and CDR2 FYNNEI. CDR3 length: 12 amino acids. The V end was cut by 5 bases, the J end by 7 bases, with 8 bases between. DNA of the CDR3: TGTGCCAGCAGTCAGGGAGGCGGGGAGCTGTTTTTT. This gives the protein CASSQGGGELFF.

The V gene is TRBV5-4, the J gene TRBJ2-5; the match to TRBD1 covers 8 bases. The germline gives CDR1 SGHNT, CDR2 YYREEE (reference sequence). CDR3 length equals 13 residues. J was trimmed by 1 base and V by 6 bases; bases with no gene match: 2. The CDR3, as DNA: TGTGCCAGCAACACAGGGGGCCAAGAGACCCAGTACTTC. As protein: CASNTGGQETQYF. The full variable domain, rest sourced from reference TRBV5-4 and TRBJ2-5, is ETGVTQSPTHLIKTRGQQVTLRCSSQSGHNTVSWYQQALGQGPQFIFQYYREEENGRGNFPPRFSGLQFPNYSSELNVNALELDDSALYLCASNTGGQETQYFGPGTRLLVL.

The gene calls are TRBV28 and TRBJ1-6, with 8 bases that match TRBD1. Losses at the gene ends were 5 bases for V and 7 bases for J; bases not matched to a gene: 4. The CDR3 loop spans 14 amino acids. Germline CDR1 and CDR2: MDHEN and SYDVKM. CDR3 sequence: CASSAGGRNSPLHF. CDR3 bases: TGTGCCAGCAGTGCAGGGGGCCGAAATTCACCCCTCCACTTT.

Here the CDR3 DNA reads TGCGCCAGCAGCCAAGATGGGGCTAGCGGGAGTTACAATGAGCAGTTCTTC. Translated, it gives CASSQDGASGSYNEQFF. The rearrangement links TRBV4-1 to TRBJ2-1; TRBD2 aligns across 10 bases. CDR1 is MGHRA and CDR2 is YSYEKL in the germline V gene. The J segment lost 4 bases and the V segment lost 0 bases, leaving 6 bases of the junction unmatched. This CDR3 region has 17 residues.

The chain joins TRBV28 to TRBJ1-2; D possibly corresponds to TRBD1 (6 bases). Germline V lookup: CDR1 MDHEN, CDR2 SYDVKM. This CDR3 contains 13 residues. V gave up 3 bases and J gave up 7 bases, with 12 bases separating them. CDR3 loop: CASSFGRGLGYTF. The CDR3 DNA reads TGTGCCAGCAGTTTCGGCAGGGGCCTTGGCTACACCTTC.

This clone was picked up one time. J is TRBJ2-5 and V is TRBV19; D is unresolved. Per the germline V gene, CDR1 is LNHDA and CDR2 is SQIVND (reference sequence). The CDR3 has 13 amino acids. V was cut by 5 bases and J by 2 bases, with 9 bases left in between. The CDR3 loop is CASSLALQETQYF. The CDR3, as DNA: TGTGCCAGTAGTTTGGCCTTACAAGAGACCCAGTACTTC. Combining the CDR3 with reference TRBV19 and TRBJ2-5 gives the whole variable domain DGGITQSPKYLFRKEGQNVTLSCEQNLNHDAMYWYRQDPGQGLRLIYYSQIVNDFQKGDIAEGYSVSREKKESFPLTVTSAQKNPTAFYLCASSLALQETQYFGPGTRLLVL.

The rearrangement joins TRBV13 to TRBJ2-4; the match to TRBD2 covers 11 bases. CDR1 is PRHDT, CDR2 FYEKMQ, per germline (reference sequence). The V segment lost 3 bases and the J segment 9 bases; nucleotides outside the gene matches: 13. The CDR3 extends over 17 amino acids. The CDR3 nucleotides read TGTGCCAGCAGCTTCTGGCTAGCGGGGGGCCAAGATAGCATTCAGTACTTC. As protein: CASSFWLAGGQDSIQYF.

CDR3 in DNA: TGTGCCAGTACCCTCGGCGGGGGCCCCTACAATGAGCAGTTCTTC. It encodes CASTLGGGPYNEQFF. The V and J genes are TRBV19 and TRBJ2-1; D is possibly TRBD2 (7 bases). The CDR3 covers 15 residues. Germline-derived CDR1 and CDR2 are LNHDA and SQIVND (reference sequence). Trimming cost V 7 bases and J 2 bases, with 15 bases left between them.

In its sample, this clone was seen once. V is TRBV4-1 and J is TRBJ2-7; a possible D gene is TRBD1 (5 bases). Germline loops: CDR1 MGHRA, CDR2 YSYEKL. V was shortened by 1 base and J by 3 bases, with 10 bases between the two germline ends. CDR3 size: 14 residues. CDR3 sequence: CASSQARQGYEQYF. The CDR3 nucleotides read TGCGCCAGCAGCCAAGCAAGGCAGGGCTACGAGCAGTACTTC.

V and J are TRBV28 and TRBJ2-7, with D uncertain. Trimming took off 6 bases at V and 2 bases at J, with 11 bases between the two ends. This CDR3 contains 13 residues. Germline values: CDR1 MDHEN, CDR2 SYDVKM. The CDR3 bases are TGTGCCAGCAGGGTTGGGCTACCCTACGAGCAGTACTTC. Translation: CASRVGLPYEQYF.

The chain links TRBV7-9 to TRBJ2-7; D gene unclear. Germline CDR1 reads SEHNR; CDR2 reads FQNEAQ (reference sequence). V dropped 4 bases and J dropped 1 base, with 8 bases sitting between them. The CDR3 length is 13 residues. The CDR3 region is CASSSTLSYEQYF. Here the CDR3 DNA reads TGTGCCAGCAGCTCTACACTATCCTACGAGCAGTACTTC.

About this clone: At the DNA level, this CDR3 is encoded by other sequences in the same sample as well. The chain employs TRBV28 and TRBJ2-7; D remains unclear. Looked up from germline, CDR1 is MDHEN and CDR2 is SYDVKM. The length of the CDR3 is 11 residues. With 8 bases removed from V and 4 bases from J, the gap between germline ends came to 9 bases. Written as DNA, the CDR3 is TGTGCCAGCTCTTCGGGTTACGAGCAGTACTTC. Its translation: CASSSGYEQYF.